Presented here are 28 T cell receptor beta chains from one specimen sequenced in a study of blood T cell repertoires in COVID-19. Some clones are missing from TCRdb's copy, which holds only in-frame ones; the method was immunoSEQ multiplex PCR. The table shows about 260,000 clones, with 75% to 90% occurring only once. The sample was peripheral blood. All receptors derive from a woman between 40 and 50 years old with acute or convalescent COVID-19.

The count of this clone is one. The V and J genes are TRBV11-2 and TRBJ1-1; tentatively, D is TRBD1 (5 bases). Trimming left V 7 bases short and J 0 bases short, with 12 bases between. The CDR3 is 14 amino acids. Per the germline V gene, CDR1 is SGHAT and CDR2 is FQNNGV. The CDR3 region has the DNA TGTGCCAGCAACCCAGCGGGACTGAACACTGAAGCTTTCTTT. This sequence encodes CASNPAGLNTEAFF.

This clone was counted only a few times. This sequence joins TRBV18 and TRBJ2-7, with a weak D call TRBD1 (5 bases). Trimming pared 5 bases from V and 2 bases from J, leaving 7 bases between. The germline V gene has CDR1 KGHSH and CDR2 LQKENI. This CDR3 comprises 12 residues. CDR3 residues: CASSTDTYEQYV. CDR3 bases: TGTGCCAGCTCAACGGACACCTACGAGCAGTACGTC.

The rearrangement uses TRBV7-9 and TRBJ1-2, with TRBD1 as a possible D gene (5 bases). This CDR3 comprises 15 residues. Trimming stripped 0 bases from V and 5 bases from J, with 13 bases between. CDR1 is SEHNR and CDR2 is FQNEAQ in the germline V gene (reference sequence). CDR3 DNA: TGTGCCAGCAGCTTAGCGCGTGAGGGGACTTATGGCTACACCTTC. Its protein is CASSLAREGTYGYTF.

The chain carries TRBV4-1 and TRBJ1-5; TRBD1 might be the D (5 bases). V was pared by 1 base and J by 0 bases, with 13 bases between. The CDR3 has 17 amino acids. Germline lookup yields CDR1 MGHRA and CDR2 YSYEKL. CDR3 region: CASSQVIGVYSNQPQHF. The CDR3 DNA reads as TGCGCCAGCAGCCAAGTTATAGGGGTTTATAGCAATCAGCCCCAGCATTTT.

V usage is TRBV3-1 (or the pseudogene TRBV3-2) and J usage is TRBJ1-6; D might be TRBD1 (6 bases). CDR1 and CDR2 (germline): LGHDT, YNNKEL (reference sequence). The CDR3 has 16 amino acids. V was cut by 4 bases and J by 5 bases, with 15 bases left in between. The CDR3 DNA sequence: TGTGCCAGCAGCCGGACCGGGACAAGAAATAATTCACCCCTCCACTTT. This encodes CASSRTGTRNNSPLHF.

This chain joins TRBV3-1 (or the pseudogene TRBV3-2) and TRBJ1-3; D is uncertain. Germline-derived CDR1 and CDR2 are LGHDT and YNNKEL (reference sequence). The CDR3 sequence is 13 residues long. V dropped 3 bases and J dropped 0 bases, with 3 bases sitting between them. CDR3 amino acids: CASSHYSGNTIYF. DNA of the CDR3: TGTGCCAGCAGCCACTACTCTGGAAACACCATATATTTT.

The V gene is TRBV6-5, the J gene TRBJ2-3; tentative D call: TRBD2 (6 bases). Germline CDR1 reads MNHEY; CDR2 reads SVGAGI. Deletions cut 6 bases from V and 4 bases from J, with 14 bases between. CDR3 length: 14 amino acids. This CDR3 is CASSRGLDPDTQYF. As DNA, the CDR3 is TGTGCCAGCAGCCGGGGACTCGATCCAGATACGCAGTATTTT.

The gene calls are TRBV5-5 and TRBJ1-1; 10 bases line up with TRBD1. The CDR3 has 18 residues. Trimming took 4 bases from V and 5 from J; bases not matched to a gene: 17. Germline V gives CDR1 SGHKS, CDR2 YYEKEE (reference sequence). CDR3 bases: TGTGCCAGCAGCCCGGGGGGCCGGGACAGGGGTAGGGATACTGAAGCTTTCTTT. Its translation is CASSPGGRDRGRDTEAFF.

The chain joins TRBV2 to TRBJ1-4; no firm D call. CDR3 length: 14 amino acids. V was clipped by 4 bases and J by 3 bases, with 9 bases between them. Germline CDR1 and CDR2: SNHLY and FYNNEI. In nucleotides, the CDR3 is TGTGCCAGCAGTGGACACGTAGCTAATGAAAAACTGTTTTTT. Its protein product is CASSGHVANEKLFF.

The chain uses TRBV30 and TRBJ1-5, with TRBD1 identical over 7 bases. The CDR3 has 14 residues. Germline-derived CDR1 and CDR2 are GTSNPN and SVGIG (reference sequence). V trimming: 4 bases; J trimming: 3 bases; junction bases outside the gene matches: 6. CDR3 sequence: CAWNQGDDNQPQHF. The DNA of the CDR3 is TGTGCCTGGAACCAGGGGGATGACAATCAGCCCCAGCATTTT.

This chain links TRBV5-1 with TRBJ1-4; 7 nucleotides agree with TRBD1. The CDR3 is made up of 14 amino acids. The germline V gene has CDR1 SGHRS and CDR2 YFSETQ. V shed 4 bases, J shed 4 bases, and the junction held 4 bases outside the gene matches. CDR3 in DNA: TGCGCCAGCAGCCAGACAGGGAGTAATGAAAAACTGTTTTTT. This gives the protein CASSQTGSNEKLFF. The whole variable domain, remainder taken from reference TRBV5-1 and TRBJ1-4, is KAGVTQTPRYLIKTRGQQVTLSCSPISGHRSVSWYQQTPGQGLQFLFEYFSETQRNKGNFPGRFSGRQFSNSRSEMNVSTLELGDSALYLCASSQTGSNEKLFFGSGTQLSVL.

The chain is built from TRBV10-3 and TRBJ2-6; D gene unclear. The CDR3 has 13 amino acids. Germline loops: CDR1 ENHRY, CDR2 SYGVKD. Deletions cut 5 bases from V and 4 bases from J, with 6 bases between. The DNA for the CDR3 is TGTGCCATCAGTTTAAGCGGGGCCAACGTCCTGACTTTC. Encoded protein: CAISLSGANVLTF.

In DNA, the CDR3 is TGTGCCAGCACCCCTCCCTCCTATGGCTACACCTTC. Its translation is CASTPPSYGYTF. The rearrangement links TRBV9 to TRBJ1-2; D gene unclear. V was shortened by 6 bases and J by 4 bases, with 10 bases between the two germline ends. Germline-derived CDR1 and CDR2 are SGDLS and YYNGEE. The CDR3 contains 12 residues.

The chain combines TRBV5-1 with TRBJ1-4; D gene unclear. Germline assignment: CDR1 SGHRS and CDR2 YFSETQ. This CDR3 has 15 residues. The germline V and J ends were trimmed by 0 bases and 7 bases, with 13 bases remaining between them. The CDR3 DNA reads TGCGCCAGCAGCTTGGATGGTGAGCGGAGTGAAAAACTGTTTTTT. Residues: CASSLDGERSEKLFF.

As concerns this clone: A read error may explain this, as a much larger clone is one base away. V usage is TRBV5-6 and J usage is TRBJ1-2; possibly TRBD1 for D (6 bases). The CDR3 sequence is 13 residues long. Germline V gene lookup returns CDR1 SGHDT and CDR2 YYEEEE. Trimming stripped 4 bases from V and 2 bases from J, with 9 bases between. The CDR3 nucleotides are TGTGCCAGCAGCCCCGGACAGAACTATGGCTACACCTTC. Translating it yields CASSPGQNYGYTF. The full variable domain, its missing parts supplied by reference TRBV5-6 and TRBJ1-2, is DAGVTQSPTHLIKTRGQQVTLRCSPKSGHDTVSWYQQALGQGPQFIFQYYEEEERQRGNFPDRFSGHQFPNYSSELNVNALLLGDSALYLCASSPGQNYGYTFGSGTRLTVV.

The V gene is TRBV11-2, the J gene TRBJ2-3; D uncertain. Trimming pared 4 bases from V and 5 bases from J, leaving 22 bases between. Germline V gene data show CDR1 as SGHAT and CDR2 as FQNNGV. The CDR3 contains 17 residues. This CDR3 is CASSSLKALVQGDTQYF. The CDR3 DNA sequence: TGTGCCAGCAGCTCGCTCAAGGCCCTAGTCCAAGGAGATACGCAGTATTTT.

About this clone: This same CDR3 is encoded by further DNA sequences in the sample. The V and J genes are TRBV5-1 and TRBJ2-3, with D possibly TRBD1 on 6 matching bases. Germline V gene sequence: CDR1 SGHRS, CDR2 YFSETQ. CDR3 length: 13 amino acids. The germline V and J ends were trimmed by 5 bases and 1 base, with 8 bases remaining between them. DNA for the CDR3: TGCGCCAGCAGTCCAGGGGGCACAGATACGCAGTATTTT. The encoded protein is CASSPGGTDTQYF. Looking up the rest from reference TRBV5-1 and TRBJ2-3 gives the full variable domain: KAGVTQTPRYLIKTRGQQVTLSCSPISGHRSVSWYQQTPGQGLQFLFEYFSETQRNKGNFPGRFSGRQFSNSRSEMNVSTLELGDSALYLCASSPGGTDTQYFGPGTRLTVL.

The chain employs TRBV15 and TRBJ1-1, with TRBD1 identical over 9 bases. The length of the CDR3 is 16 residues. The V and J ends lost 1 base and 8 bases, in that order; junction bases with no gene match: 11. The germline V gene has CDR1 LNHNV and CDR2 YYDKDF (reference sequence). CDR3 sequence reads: CATSRAYTGGKVEAFF. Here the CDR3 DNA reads TGTGCCACCAGCAGAGCCTATACAGGGGGCAAAGTGGAAGCTTTCTTT.

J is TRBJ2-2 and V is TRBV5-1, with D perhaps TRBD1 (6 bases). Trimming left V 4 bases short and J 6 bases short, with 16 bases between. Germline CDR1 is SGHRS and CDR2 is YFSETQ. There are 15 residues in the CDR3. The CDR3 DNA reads TGCGCCAGCAGCAGGGGCAACACAGGGTCCGGGGAGCTGTTTTTT. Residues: CASSRGNTGSGELFF.

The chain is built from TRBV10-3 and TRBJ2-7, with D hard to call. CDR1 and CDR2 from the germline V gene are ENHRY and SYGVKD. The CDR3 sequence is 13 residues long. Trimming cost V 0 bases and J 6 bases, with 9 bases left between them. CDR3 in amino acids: CAISESGALEQYV. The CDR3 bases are TGTGCCATCAGTGAGTCAGGAGCGCTCGAGCAGTACGTC.

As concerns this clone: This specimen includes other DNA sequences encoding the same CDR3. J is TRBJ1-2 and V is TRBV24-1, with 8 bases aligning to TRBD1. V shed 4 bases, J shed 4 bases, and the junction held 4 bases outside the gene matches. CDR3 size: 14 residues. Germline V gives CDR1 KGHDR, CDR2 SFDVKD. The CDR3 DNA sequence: TGTGCCACCAGTGAGCTCGACAGGGGCTATGGCTACACCTTC. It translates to CATSELDRGYGYTF.

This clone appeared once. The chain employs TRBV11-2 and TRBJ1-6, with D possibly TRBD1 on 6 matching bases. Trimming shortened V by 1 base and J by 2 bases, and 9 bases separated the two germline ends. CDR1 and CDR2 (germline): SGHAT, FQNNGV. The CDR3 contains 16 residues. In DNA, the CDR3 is TGTGCCAGCAGCTTAGTCAGGGGACCCTATAATTCACCCCTCCACTTT. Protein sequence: CASSLVRGPYNSPLHF.

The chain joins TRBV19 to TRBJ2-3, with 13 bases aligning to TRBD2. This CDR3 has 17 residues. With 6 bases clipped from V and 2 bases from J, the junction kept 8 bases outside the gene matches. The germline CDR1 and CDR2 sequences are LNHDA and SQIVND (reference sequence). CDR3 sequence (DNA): TGTGCCAGTAGGGGACTAGCGGGGCATAAAATCACAGATACGCAGTATTTT. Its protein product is CASRGLAGHKITDTQYF. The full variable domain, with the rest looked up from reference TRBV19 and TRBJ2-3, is DGGITQSPKYLFRKEGQNVTLSCEQNLNHDAMYWYRQDPGQGLRLIYYSQIVNDFQKGDIAEGYSVSREKKESFPLTVTSAQKNPTAFYLCASRGLAGHKITDTQYFGPGTRLTVL.

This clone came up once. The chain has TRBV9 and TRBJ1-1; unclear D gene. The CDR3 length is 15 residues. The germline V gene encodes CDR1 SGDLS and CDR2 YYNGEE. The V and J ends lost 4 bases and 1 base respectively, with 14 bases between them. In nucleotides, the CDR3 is TGTGCCAGCAGCCTCTCCCCCCGGGGGAACACTGAAGCTTTCTTT. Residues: CASSLSPRGNTEAFF. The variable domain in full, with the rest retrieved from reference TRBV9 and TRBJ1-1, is DSGVTQTPKHLITATGQRVTLRCSPRSGDLSVYWYQQSLDQGLQFLIQYYNGEERAKGNILERFSAQQFPDLHSELNLSSLELGDSALYFCASSLSPRGNTEAFFGQGTRLTVV.

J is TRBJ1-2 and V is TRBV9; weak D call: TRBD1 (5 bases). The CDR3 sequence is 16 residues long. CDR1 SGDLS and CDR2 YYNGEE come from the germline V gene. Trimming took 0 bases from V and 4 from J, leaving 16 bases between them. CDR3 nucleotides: TGTGCCAGCAGCGTAGCCTCCTCGTTGACAGCCTATGGCTACACCTTC. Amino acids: CASSVASSLTAYGYTF.

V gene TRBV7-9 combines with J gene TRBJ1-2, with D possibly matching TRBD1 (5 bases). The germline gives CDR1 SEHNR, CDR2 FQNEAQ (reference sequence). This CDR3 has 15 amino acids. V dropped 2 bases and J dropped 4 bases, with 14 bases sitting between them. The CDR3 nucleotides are TGTGCCAGCAGCTTATCGCAGGGATGGGTCTATGGCTACACCTTC. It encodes CASSLSQGWVYGYTF.

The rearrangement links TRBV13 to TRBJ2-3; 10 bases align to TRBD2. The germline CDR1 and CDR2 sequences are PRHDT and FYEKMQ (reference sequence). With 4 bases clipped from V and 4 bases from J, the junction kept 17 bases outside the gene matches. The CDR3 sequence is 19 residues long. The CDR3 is CASSSPFLAGAYKSDTQYF. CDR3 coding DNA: TGTGCCAGCAGCTCCCCTTTTCTAGCGGGGGCGTACAAATCAGATACGCAGTATTTT. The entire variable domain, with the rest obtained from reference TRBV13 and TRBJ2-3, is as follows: AAGVIQSPRHLIKEKRETATLKCYPIPRHDTVYWYQQGPGQDPQFLISFYEKMQSDKGSIPDRFSAQQFSDYHSELNMSSLELGDSALYFCASSSPFLAGAYKSDTQYFGPGTRLTVL.

The chain's CDR3 is CASSGTGSYYGYTF. The CDR3 region has the DNA TGTGCCAGCAGTGGGACAGGGAGCTACTATGGCTACACCTTC. The chain has TRBV2 and TRBJ1-2, with 8 nucleotides matching TRBD1. Trimming removed 4 bases from V and 3 bases from J; junction bases left unmatched: 4. Looked up from germline, CDR1 is SNHLY and CDR2 is FYNNEI. The CDR3 is 14 residues long.